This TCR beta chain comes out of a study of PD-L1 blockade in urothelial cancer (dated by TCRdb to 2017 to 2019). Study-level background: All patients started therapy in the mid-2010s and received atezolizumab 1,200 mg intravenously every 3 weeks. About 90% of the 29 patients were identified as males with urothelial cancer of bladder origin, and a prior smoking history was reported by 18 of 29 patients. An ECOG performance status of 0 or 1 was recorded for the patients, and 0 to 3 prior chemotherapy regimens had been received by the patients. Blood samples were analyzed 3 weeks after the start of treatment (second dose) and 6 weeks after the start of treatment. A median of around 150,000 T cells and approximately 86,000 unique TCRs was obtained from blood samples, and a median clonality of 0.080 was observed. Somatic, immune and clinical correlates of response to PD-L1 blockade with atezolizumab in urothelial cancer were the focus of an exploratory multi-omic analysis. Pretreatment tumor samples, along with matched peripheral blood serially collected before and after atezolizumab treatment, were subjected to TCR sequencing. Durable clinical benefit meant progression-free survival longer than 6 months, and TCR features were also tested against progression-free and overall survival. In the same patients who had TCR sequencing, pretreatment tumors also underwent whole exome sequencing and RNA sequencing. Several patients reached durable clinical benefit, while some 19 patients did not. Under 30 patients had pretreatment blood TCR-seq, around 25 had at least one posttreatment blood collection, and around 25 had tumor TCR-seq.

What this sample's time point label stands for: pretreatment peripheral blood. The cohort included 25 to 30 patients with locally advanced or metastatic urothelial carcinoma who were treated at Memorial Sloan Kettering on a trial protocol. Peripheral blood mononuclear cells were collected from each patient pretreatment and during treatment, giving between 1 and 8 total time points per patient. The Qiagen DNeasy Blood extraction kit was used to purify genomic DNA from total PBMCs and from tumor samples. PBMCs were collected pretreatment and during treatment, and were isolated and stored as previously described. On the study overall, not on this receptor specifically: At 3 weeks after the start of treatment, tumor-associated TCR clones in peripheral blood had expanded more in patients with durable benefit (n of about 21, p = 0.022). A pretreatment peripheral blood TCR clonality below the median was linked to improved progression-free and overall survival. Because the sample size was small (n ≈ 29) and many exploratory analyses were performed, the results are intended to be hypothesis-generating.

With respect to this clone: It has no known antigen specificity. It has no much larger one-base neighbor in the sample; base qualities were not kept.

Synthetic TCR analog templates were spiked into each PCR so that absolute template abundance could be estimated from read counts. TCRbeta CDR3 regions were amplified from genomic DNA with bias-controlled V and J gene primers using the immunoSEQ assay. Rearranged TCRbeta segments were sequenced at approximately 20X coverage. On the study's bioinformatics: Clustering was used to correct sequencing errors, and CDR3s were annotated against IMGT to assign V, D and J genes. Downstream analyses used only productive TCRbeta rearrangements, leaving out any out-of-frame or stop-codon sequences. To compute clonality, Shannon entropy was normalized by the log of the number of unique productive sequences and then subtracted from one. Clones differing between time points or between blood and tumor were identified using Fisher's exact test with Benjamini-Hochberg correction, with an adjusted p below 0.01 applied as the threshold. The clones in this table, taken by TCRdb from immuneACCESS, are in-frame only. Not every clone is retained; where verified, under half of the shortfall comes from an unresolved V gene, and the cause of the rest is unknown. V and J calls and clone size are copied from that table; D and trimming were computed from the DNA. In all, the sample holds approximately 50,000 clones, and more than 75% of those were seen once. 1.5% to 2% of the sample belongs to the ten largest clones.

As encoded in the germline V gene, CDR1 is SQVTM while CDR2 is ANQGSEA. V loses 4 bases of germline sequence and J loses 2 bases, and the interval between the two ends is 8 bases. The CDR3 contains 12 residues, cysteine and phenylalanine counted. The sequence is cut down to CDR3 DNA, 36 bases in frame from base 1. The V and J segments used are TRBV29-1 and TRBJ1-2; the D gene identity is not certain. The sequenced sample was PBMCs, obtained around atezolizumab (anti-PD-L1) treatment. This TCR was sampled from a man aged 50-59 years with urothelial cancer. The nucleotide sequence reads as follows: TGCAGCGTTGTCCGGGAAAACTATGGCTACACCTTC. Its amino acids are CSVVRENYGYTF.